These 12 T cell receptor beta chains were all obtained from the same sample, sequenced in a study of OX40 agonist ivuxolimab in advanced cancers. Clones were read by immunoSEQ multiplex PCR, and TCRdb kept only the in-frame ones, dropping some. Altogether about 13,000 clones are present, approximately 78% being singletons, with the ten largest covering 30% to 45%. The source material was CD4+ or CD8+ T cells sorted from blood, sampled in a trial of the OX40 agonist ivuxolimab. All receptors come from an adult with an advanced solid tumor such as melanoma, head and neck, liver or kidney cancer.

This clone has just a few counts. The chain is built from TRBV29-1 and TRBJ2-7; TRBD1 agrees at 10 bases. J lost 6 bases, V lost 6 bases, and 2 bases had no gene match. The germline gives CDR1 SQVTM, CDR2 ANQGSEA. There are 11 residues in the CDR3. CDR3 amino acids: CSVRTGGEQYF. DNA of the CDR3: TGCAGCGTGAGGACAGGGGGCGAGCAGTACTTC.

The V call is TRBV30, the J call TRBJ2-3, with 7 bases that match TRBD2. The CDR3 is made up of 15 amino acids. Losses at the gene ends were 4 bases for V and 2 bases for J; bases not matched to a gene: 9. The germline gives CDR1 GTSNPN, CDR2 SVGIG (reference sequence). The DNA of the CDR3 is TGTGCCTGGACCATCGGGGCGGGAGCCACAGATACGCAGTATTTT. Its protein product is CAWTIGAGATDTQYF.

The V call is TRBV7-9, the J call TRBJ2-7; D perhaps matches TRBD2 (5 bases). Germline CDR1 SEHNR, CDR2 FQNEAQ (reference sequence). Deletions cut 1 base from V and 5 bases from J, with 6 bases between. The CDR3 runs to 12 residues. The CDR3 region is CASSLGADEQYF. The CDR3 nucleotides read TGTGCCAGCAGCTTAGGAGCGGACGAGCAGTACTTC.

The chain is built from TRBV28 and TRBJ1-5, with a weak D call TRBD1 (5 bases). Trimming cost V 6 bases and J 1 base, with 10 bases left between them. The CDR3 sequence is 14 residues long. Per germline, CDR1 MDHEN and CDR2 SYDVKM. CDR3 region: CASRWDLSNQPQHF. The CDR3 DNA reads as TGTGCCAGCAGATGGGACCTGAGCAATCAGCCCCAGCATTTT.

This clone was detected a few times. CDR3 protein: CAISVQGFDQPQHF. CDR3 coding DNA: TGTGCCATCAGTGTACAGGGGTTCGATCAGCCCCAGCATTTT. The J gene is TRBJ1-5, the V gene TRBV10-3, with 7 bases matching TRBD1. V dropped 4 bases and J dropped 5; count of bases not matched to a gene: 5. The CDR3 is made up of 14 amino acids. CDR1 and CDR2 (germline): ENHRY, SYGVKD.

The chain uses TRBV19 and TRBJ2-1; D not resolved. This CDR3 is 13 amino acids long. V gave up 5 bases and J gave up 9 bases, with 14 bases separating them. The germline V gene encodes CDR1 LNHDA and CDR2 SQIVND (reference sequence). The CDR3 is CASSFQLPSEQFF. The CDR3 nucleotides read TGTGCCAGTAGTTTTCAGCTCCCTTCTGAGCAGTTCTTC.

This clone was seen only once. This chain uses TRBV5-8 with TRBJ2-2; D possibly corresponds to TRBD1 (5 bases). CDR1 and CDR2 (germline): SGHTS, YDEGEE. V lost 3 bases and J 4 bases, leaving 13 bases between the germline ends. The CDR3 loop spans 15 amino acids. CDR3 bases: TGTGCCAGCAGCTGGGAAGGTGGGGCCACCGGGGAGCTGTTTTTT. Its translation is CASSWEGGATGELFF.

The chain carries TRBV5-1 and TRBJ2-1, with 10 nucleotides matching TRBD2. From germline, CDR1 is SGHRS and CDR2 YFSETQ. V shed 1 base and J 8 bases; nucleotides not matched to a gene: 6. The CDR3 length is 15 residues. The CDR3 is CASSLQLAGLHEQFF. CDR3 sequence (DNA): TGCGCCAGCAGCTTGCAACTAGCGGGACTCCATGAGCAGTTCTTC. The entire variable domain, with the rest obtained from reference TRBV5-1 and TRBJ2-1, is as follows: KAGVTQTPRYLIKTRGQQVTLSCSPISGHRSVSWYQQTPGQGLQFLFEYFSETQRNKGNFPGRFSGRQFSNSRSEMNVSTLELGDSALYLCASSLQLAGLHEQFFGPGTRLTVL.

This clone has just one count. This chain joins TRBV19 and TRBJ2-6; 9 bases line up with TRBD1. The CDR3 is 18 amino acids. Germline lookup yields CDR1 LNHDA and CDR2 SQIVND (reference sequence). Trimming at V came to 10 bases and at J to 1 base, leaving 14 bases not matched to a gene. Written as DNA, the CDR3 is TGTGCCACCAGCCGGGACAGGGCCGAAAGATCTGGGGCCAACGTCCTGACTTTC. Translated, it gives CATSRDRAERSGANVLTF.

The V call is TRBV5-1, the J call TRBJ1-3; D remains ambiguous. Germline loops: CDR1 SGHRS, CDR2 YFSETQ. Deletions cut 1 base from V and 3 bases from J, with 11 bases between. The CDR3 totals 15 residues. CDR3 loop: CASSLQTALGNTIYF. In DNA, the CDR3 is TGCGCCAGCAGCTTGCAAACAGCCCTTGGAAACACCATATATTTT.

The chain couples TRBV2 to TRBJ2-7; D gene uncertain. Germline loops: CDR1 SNHLY, CDR2 FYNNEI. V was trimmed by 8 bases and J by 0 bases, leaving 8 bases between them. This CDR3 spans 12 amino acids. The chain's CDR3 is CASGLSSYEQYF. DNA for the CDR3: TGTGCCAGCGGGTTGAGCTCCTACGAGCAGTACTTC.

This clone was observed a single time. The chain links TRBV2 to TRBJ2-1, with TRBD1 as a possible D gene (6 bases). The CDR3 is 15 residues long. Germline-derived CDR1 and CDR2 are SNHLY and FYNNEI. Trimming removed 4 bases at V and 0 bases at J, with 10 bases between. DNA of the CDR3: TGTGCCAGCAGTGCAGGACAGAGCTCCTACAATGAGCAGTTCTTC. This gives the protein CASSAGQSSYNEQFF.